These T cell receptor beta chains were read from a single sample in a study of metastatic and nonmetastatic thyroid tumors. TCRdb re-called clones via MiXCR from the PCR reads. Here the sample spans some 42,000 clones, 28% being singletons. Sequencing was performed on blood. Every receptor here comes from a male donor with papillary thyroid cancer or a benign thyroid nodule (not recorded which). Some clones in this sample may be carry-over from other donors' samples. Each CDR3 is given with its conserved first and last residue. A D gene is named only where the DNA matches it firmly. Clone size is given for some rows only: seen once, a few or many times, or a class if the clone is expanded.

j_gene | d_gene | abundance | v_gene | CDR3aa | CDR3nt
TRBJ2-1 | . | few | TRBV6-4 | CASSDFESEPYNEQFF | TGTGCCAGCAGTGATTTCGAGTCGGAGCCCTACAATGAGCAGTTCTTC
TRBJ2-7 | TRBD1 | . | TRBV6-5 | CASSYSPGTGGYEQYF | TGTGCCAGCAGTTACTCACCCGGGACAGGGGGCTACGAGCAGTACTTC
TRBJ2-3 | TRBD2 | many | TRBV6-1 | CASGLAGGANTQYF | TGTGCCAGCGGTTTAGCGGGAGGGGCGAATACGCAGTATTTT
TRBJ1-2 | . | . | TRBV6-2/TRBV6-3 | CASSYTSGYGYTF | TGTGCCAGCAGTTACACCTCAGGCTATGGCTACACCTTC
TRBJ2-7 | TRBD1 | few | TRBV12-3/TRBV12-4 | CASSSGTGFYEQYF | TGTGCCAGCAGCTCCGGGACAGGGTTCTACGAGCAGTACTTC
TRBJ2-7 | . | many | TRBV2 | CASMAPDGYEQYF | TGTGCCAGCATGGCACCGGACGGCTACGAGCAGTACTTC
TRBJ1-1 | . | . | TRBV5-1 | CASSRVGSAEAFF | TGCGCCAGCAGCCGGGTTGGGTCGGCTGAAGCTTTCTTT
TRBJ2-7 | TRBD2 | . | TRBV20-1 | CSAGQGTSGSDYEQYF | TGCAGTGCTGGCCAAGGGACTAGCGGGAGCGACTACGAGCAGTACTTC
TRBJ2-5 | . | medium-sized | TRBV27 | CASSRRSARTETQYF | TGTGCCAGCAGCCGAAGGTCAGCAAGAACAGAGACCCAGTACTTC
TRBJ1-2 | . | . | TRBV20-1 | CSVSEDAGYTF | TGCAGTGTTAGTGAAGATGCGGGCTACACCTTC
TRBJ1-1 | . | . | TRBV7-3 | CASSLSMLGNTEAFF | TGTGCCAGCAGCTTATCTATGTTAGGGAACACTGAAGCTTTCTTT
TRBJ2-7 | . | few | TRBV6-1 | CASTVRDHSDSYEQYF | TGTGCCAGCACAGTCCGGGACCACTCCGACTCCTACGAGCAGTACTTC
TRBJ2-1 | . | . | TRBV10-3 | CATKGSGHNEQFF | TGTGCCACCAAGGGGTCGGGGCACAATGAGCAGTTCTTC
TRBJ2-1 | TRBD2 | . | TRBV7-7 | CASSSSGGNNEQFF | TGTGCTAGCAGTAGTAGCGGGGGGAACAATGAGCAGTTCTTC
TRBJ2-1 | TRBD1 | many | TRBV27 | CASRQGAGGRRYNEQFF | TGTGCCAGCAGGCAGGGGGCCGGGGGACGGAGGTACAATGAGCAGTTCTTC
TRBJ1-2 | . | . | TRBV3-1 | CASSHRGRANYGYTF | TGTGCCAGCAGCCATAGGGGCAGAGCTAACTATGGCTACACCTTC
TRBJ2-7 | . | . | TRBV19 | CASKSYEQYF | TGTGCCAGTAAATCGTACGAGCAGTACTTC
TRBJ2-3 | TRBD2 | many | TRBV30 | CAWSPRGGGRPDTQYF | TGTGCCTGGAGCCCGCGGGGGGGCGGGAGACCAGATACGCAGTATTTT
TRBJ1-2 | . | few | TRBV28 | CAGAGRKNYGYTF | TGTGCCGGAGCGGGACGGAAGAACTATGGCTACACCTTC
TRBJ2-2 | . | few | TRBV6-2/TRBV6-3 | CASSKHLGQPTNTGELFF | TGTGCCAGCAGCAAGCACCTCGGACAGCCTACGAACACCGGGGAGCTGTTTTTT
TRBJ2-7 | . | . | TRBV7-8 | CASSLGRTYEQYF | TGTGCCAGCAGCTTAGGCCGAACCTACGAGCAGTACTTC
TRBJ1-5 | . | many | TRBV3-1 | CASSQDRYQPQHF | TGTGCCAGCAGCCAAGATAGGTATCAGCCCCAGCATTTT
TRBJ1-4 | . | many | TRBV20-1 | CSAKPAVMDEKLFF | TGCAGTGCCAAGCCTGCAGTTATGGATGAAAAACTGTTTTTT
TRBJ2-1 | TRBD2 | many | TRBV10-1 | CASSAELAGNEQFF | TGCGCCAGCAGCGCCGAACTAGCGGGCAATGAGCAGTTCTTC
TRBJ1-2 | . | few | TRBV6-1 | CASSERVGEYLYGYTF | TGTGCCAGCAGTGAAAGGGTCGGGGAGTACCTATATGGCTACACCTTC
TRBJ2-3 | TRBD2 | many | TRBV30 | CAWSVGTSGSIDTQYF | TGTGCCTGGAGTGTAGGAACTAGCGGGAGTATAGATACGCAGTATTTT
TRBJ2-1 | TRBD2 | . | TRBV6-4 | CASSDGRGGDNEQFF | TGTGCCAGCAGTGACGGGCGGGGGGGCGACAATGAGCAGTTCTTC
TRBJ2-7 | TRBD2 | . | TRBV20-1 | CSARPHQTSGHTFSYEQYF | TGCAGTGCTAGACCCCACCAGACTAGCGGGCATACTTTTTCCTACGAGCAGTACTTC
TRBJ2-7 | TRBD1 | once | TRBV7-2 | CASSSGTGAYEQYF | TGTGCCAGCAGCTCCGGGACAGGGGCCTACGAGCAGTACTTC
TRBJ2-7 | . | . | TRBV6-1 | CASRPWDGVYEHYF | TGTGCCAGCAGGCCCTGGGACGGAGTCTACGAGCATTACTTC